The 32 T cell receptor beta chains listed next were all sequenced from one sample in a study of T cells in Graves' hyperthyroidism and ophthalmopathy (dated by TCRdb to the late 2010s). Library construction relied on multiplex PCR. TCRdb shows the sequencer as Illumina HiSeq 2000. TCR beta CDR3 regions were amplified from RNA transcripts. The first round of RT-PCR for the TCR CDR3 was performed with the HTBI primer set and the Qiagen OneStep RT-PCR kit. TCRdb passed the public sequencing reads through fastp at Q25 and MiXCR, retaining productive beta sequences. Every CDR3 protein is listed once, alongside the most common genes and DNA of its rows. The table for this sample lists 500,000 to 800,000 distinct CDR3 sequences; approximately 15% of them were counted only once. Of the sample, around 12% is held by the ten largest clones. The specimen was blood. The source of these receptors is a woman aged 50 to 60 with Graves' ophthalmopathy.

This clonotype was counted ten times or more. Since a much larger clone is just one base distant, this may be a read error. The chain has TRBV7-2 and TRBJ1-5, with unresolved D. Germline CDR1 and CDR2: SGHTA and FQGNSA. The CDR3 loop spans 12 amino acids. The V and J ends lost 0 bases and 6 bases respectively, with 3 bases between them. CDR3 sequence: CASSLARQPQHF. CDR3 nucleotide sequence: TGTGCCAGCAGCTTAGCTCGTCAGCCCCAGCATTTT.

This clonotype has a handful of counts. This chain links TRBV24-1 with TRBJ2-1; TRBD1 matches 8 bases. CDR1 and CDR2 (germline): KGHDR, SFDVKD. J lost 0 bases, V lost 3 bases, and 3 bases had no gene match. The CDR3 runs 16 residues. CDR3 loop: CATSDQTGDSYNEQFF. The CDR3 coding sequence is TGTGCCACCAGTGATCAGACAGGGGACTCCTACAATGAGCAGTTCTTC.

This clonotype was detected ten times or more. The V gene is TRBV20-1, the J gene TRBJ2-1; D gene ambiguous. The CDR3 is made up of 12 amino acids. Trimming left V 3 bases short and J 5 bases short, with 8 bases between. In germline, CDR1 is DFQATT, CDR2 SNEGSKA (reference sequence). The CDR3 sequence: CSASSFNNEQFF. In DNA form, the CDR3 reads TGCAGTGCTAGTTCCTTCAACAATGAGCAGTTCTTC.

In its sample, this clonotype was seen many times. The rearrangement joins TRBV28 to TRBJ2-2; D uncertain. Germline CDR1 is MDHEN and CDR2 is SYDVKM. The germline V and J ends were trimmed by 0 bases and 0 bases, with 8 bases remaining between them. The CDR3 has 16 amino acids. The CDR3 DNA sequence: TGTGCCAGCAGTTTATGGGGGAAAGCGAACACCGGGGAGCTGTTTTTT. Translating gives CASSLWGKANTGELFF. The complete variable domain, with remaining parts taken from reference TRBV28 and TRBJ2-2, reads DVKVTQSSRYLVKRTGEKVFLECVQDMDHENMFWYRQDPGLGLRLIYFSYDVKMKEKGDIPEGYSVSREKKERFSLILESASTNQTSMYLCASSLWGKANTGELFFGEGSRLTVL.

The rearrangement links TRBV7-9 to TRBJ1-5; D gene unclear. This CDR3 spans 16 amino acids. Germline-derived CDR1 and CDR2 are SEHNR and FQNEAQ (reference sequence). Trimming cost V 4 bases and J 0 bases, with 13 bases left between them. The CDR3 bases are TGTGCCAGCAGCTCAACGGACGGGCTTAGCAATCAGCCCCAGCATTTT. It yields the protein CASSSTDGLSNQPQHF. The full variable domain, with the rest looked up from reference TRBV7-9 and TRBJ1-5, is DTGVSQNPRHKITKRGQNVTFRCDPISEHNRLYWYRQTLGQGPEFLTYFQNEAQLEKSRLLSDRFSAERPKGSFSTLEIQRTEQGDSAMYLCASSSTDGLSNQPQHFGDGTRLSIL.

The rearrangement uses TRBV29-1 and TRBJ2-1; 9 bases are a match to TRBD1. This CDR3 comprises 14 residues. The germline V gene encodes CDR1 SQVTM and CDR2 ANQGSEA. After removal of 5 bases from V and 4 bases from J, the junction contained 6 bases not matched to a gene. As DNA, the CDR3 is TGCAGCGTTACCCGGGACAGGGCTTACAATGAGCAGTTCTTC. It codes for CSVTRDRAYNEQFF.

Turning to this clonotype: A single base separates this from a much larger clone, so it may be a read error. The V gene is TRBV7-2, the J gene TRBJ1-2; D might be TRBD1 (5 bases). The length of the CDR3 is 15 residues. Per germline, CDR1 SGHTA and CDR2 FQGNSA. CDR3 DNA sequence: TGTGCCGGCAGCCTTTCCCGGGACGGCCGGTATGGCTACACCTTC. Translating gives CAGSLSRDGRYGYTF.

This clonotype appeared many times. The gene calls are TRBV28 and TRBJ1-1; TRBD1 is a possible D gene (6 bases). The CDR3 consists of 14 residues. Trimming shortened V by 5 bases and J by 3 bases, and 13 bases separated the two germline ends. The germline gives CDR1 MDHEN, CDR2 SYDVKM. As DNA, the CDR3 is TGTGCCAGCAGTGGGGGGGGGGGCTACACTGAAGCTTTCTTT. Protein: CASSGGGGYTEAFF.

The sample holds many counts of this clonotype. The rearrangement links TRBV12-3 or TRBV12-4 to TRBJ2-1; no clear D. This CDR3 is built from 14 residues. V was pared by 6 bases and J by 0 bases, with 9 bases between. The CDR3 loop reads CASSKTGSYNEQFF. The DNA for the CDR3 is TGTGCCAGCAGCAAGACTGGCTCCTACAATGAGCAGTTCTTC.

There are many counts of this clonotype. The V and J genes are TRBV5-1 and TRBJ2-1; 7 bases fit TRBD2. The V gene end was trimmed by 0 bases and the J gene end by 3 bases; junction bases not matched to a gene: 3. CDR3 size: 15 residues. Germline values: CDR1 SGHRS, CDR2 YFSETQ. The CDR3 reads CASSLVGLDYNEQFF. The CDR3 DNA is TGCGCCAGCAGCTTGGTAGGACTAGACTACAATGAGCAGTTCTTC. Filled out from reference TRBV5-1 and TRBJ2-1, the complete variable domain reads KAGVTQTPRYLIKTRGQQVTLSCSPISGHRSVSWYQQTPGQGLQFLFEYFSETQRNKGNFPGRFSGRQFSNSRSEMNVSTLELGDSALYLCASSLVGLDYNEQFFGPGTRLTVL.

This clonotype has ten or more counts. The J gene is TRBJ2-7, the V gene TRBV11-2; 7 positions match TRBD1. This CDR3 comprises 16 residues. J gave up 5 bases and V 4 bases, and 14 bases lay outside the gene matches. The germline CDR1 and CDR2 sequences are SGHAT and FQNNGV. The CDR3 DNA reads TGTGCCAGCAGCTACAACCTACGACAGGGCGTCGACGAGCAGTACTTC. Amino acids: CASSYNLRQGVDEQYF.

This clonotype was counted a few times. This chain connects TRBV2 to TRBJ2-5, with D perhaps matching TRBD1 (6 bases). CDR1 is SNHLY and CDR2 is FYNNEI in the germline V gene. The CDR3 consists of 14 residues. Trimming shortened V by 1 base and J by 4 bases, and 10 bases separated the two germline ends. The CDR3: CASSEVLGGETQYF. The CDR3 DNA sequence: TGTGCCAGCAGTGAAGTGTTAGGGGGAGAGACCCAGTACTTC.

The CDR3 DNA follows: TGCAGTGCCAACCCGCCGGGAGTTTTCAATGAGCAGTTCTTC. This sequence encodes CSANPPGVFNEQFF. V and J are TRBV20-1 and TRBJ2-1, with D maybe TRBD2 (6 bases). CDR3 size: 14 residues. Per the germline V gene, CDR1 is DFQATT and CDR2 is SNEGSKA (reference sequence). The V gene lost 6 bases and the J gene lost 6 bases, with 18 bases spanning the gap.

Ten or more counts support this clonotype. In nucleotides, the CDR3 is TGTGCCAGCAGACCGGGCTACAATGAGCAGTTCTTC. It codes for CASRPGYNEQFF. The chain joins TRBV28 to TRBJ2-1; D ambiguous. V was clipped by 6 bases and J by 3 bases, with 6 bases between them. From germline, CDR1 is MDHEN and CDR2 SYDVKM. The CDR3 is made up of 12 amino acids. The full variable domain, in which reference TRBV28 and TRBJ2-1 provide the parts outside the CDR3, is DVKVTQSSRYLVKRTGEKVFLECVQDMDHENMFWYRQDPGLGLRLIYFSYDVKMKEKGDIPEGYSVSREKKERFSLILESASTNQTSMYLCASRPGYNEQFFGPGTRLTVL.

V usage is TRBV10-3 and J usage is TRBJ2-3, with a possible D match to TRBD2 (5 bases). V gave up 6 bases and J gave up 5 bases, with 12 bases separating them. Germline V lookup: CDR1 ENHRY, CDR2 SYGVKD. The CDR3 runs to 13 residues. The CDR3 protein is CAIRTGSEDTQYF. The CDR3 DNA reads as TGTGCCATCAGGACGGGGTCCGAAGATACGCAGTATTTT.

This chain uses TRBV7-9 with TRBJ1-3; 8 bases align to TRBD1. V trimming: 7 bases; J trimming: 3 bases; junction bases outside the gene matches: 11. The germline gives CDR1 SEHNR, CDR2 FQNEAQ (reference sequence). The CDR3 runs to 16 residues. The CDR3: CASTNKTGVLGNTIYF. CDR3 nucleotides: TGTGCCAGCACAAACAAGACAGGGGTACTTGGAAACACCATATATTTT.

As regards this clonotype: Just one base apart from a much larger clone, this may be a read error. The J gene is TRBJ1-4, the V gene TRBV28; unclear D gene. Germline V gene sequence: CDR1 MDHEN, CDR2 SYDVKM. This CDR3 region has 16 residues. The V and J ends lost 7 bases and 4 bases respectively, with 19 bases between them. The CDR3 DNA reads TGTGCCAGCAACCTATCCCGGACGGAAAATAATGAAAAACTGTTTTTT. Protein product: CASNLSRTENNEKLFF. Based on the CDR3 plus reference TRBV28 and TRBJ1-4, the full variable domain is DVKVTQSSRYLVKRTGEKVFLECVQDMDHENMFWYRQDPGLGLRLIYFSYDVKMKEKGDIPEGYSVSREKKERFSLILESASTNQTSMYLCASNLSRTENNEKLFFGSGTQLSVL.

There are a few counts of this clonotype. The CDR3 reads CASSNRGRVEKLFF. The CDR3 coding sequence is TGTGCCAGCAGTAACAGGGGGCGGGTTGAAAAACTGTTTTTT. The chain uses TRBV28 and TRBJ1-4, with TRBD1 matching over 9 bases. This CDR3 has 14 amino acids. The germline gives CDR1 MDHEN, CDR2 SYDVKM. Unmatched junction bases numbered 5, after V lost 5 bases and J lost 7 bases.

This clonotype was picked up many times. The chain carries TRBV6-1 and TRBJ1-2; the D is unclear. V dropped 5 bases and J dropped 0 bases, with 10 bases sitting between them. Germline loops: CDR1 MNHNS, CDR2 SASEGT. The length of the CDR3 is 14 residues. The CDR3 DNA sequence: TGTGCCAGCAGTAACCAGGTTTCTAACTATGGCTACACCTTC. This gives the protein CASSNQVSNYGYTF.

This clonotype was found a few times. This chain joins TRBV20-1 and TRBJ2-1, with D uncertain. Germline CDR1 is DFQATT and CDR2 is SNEGSKA (reference sequence). CDR3 length equals 17 residues. The V end was cut by 0 bases, the J end by 12 bases, with 27 bases between. The CDR3 region is CSARDLLRSQSMSRQFF. DNA of the CDR3: TGCAGTGCTAGAGATCTTCTTAGGTCTCAAAGTATGAGTCGGCAGTTCTTC.

The chain joins TRBV28 to TRBJ1-3; D ambiguous. The CDR3 runs to 15 residues. The V and J ends lost 5 bases and 0 bases respectively, with 11 bases between them. The V gene's germline CDR1 is MDHEN and CDR2 SYDVKM. CDR3 sequence: CASSLSTVSGNTIYF. In nucleotides, the CDR3 is TGTGCCAGCAGTCTCTCTACCGTCTCTGGAAACACCATATATTTT.

The J gene is TRBJ1-1, the V gene TRBV29-1; D uncertain. Germline V gives CDR1 SQVTM, CDR2 ANQGSEA. The CDR3 runs to 13 residues. Deletions cut 7 bases from V and 4 bases from J, with 16 bases between. In DNA form, the CDR3 reads TGCAGCGCCCACGTGCTAGGCGGCACTGAAGCTTTCTTT. Translation: CSAHVLGGTEAFF.

This sequence joins TRBV28 and TRBJ2-1; unclear D gene. The CDR3 extends over 14 amino acids. Looked up from germline, CDR1 is MDHEN and CDR2 is SYDVKM. The V and J ends lost 6 bases and 6 bases respectively, with 15 bases between them. CDR3 sequence: CASSQKYSVNEQFF. CDR3 nucleotides: TGTGCCAGCAGCCAAAAATATAGTGTCAATGAGCAGTTCTTC.

The chain carries TRBV15 and TRBJ2-7; 13 bases align to TRBD2. The J segment lost 4 bases and the V segment lost 4 bases, leaving 7 bases of the junction unmatched. This CDR3 spans 16 amino acids. The germline V gene encodes CDR1 LNHNV and CDR2 YYDKDF (reference sequence). The CDR3 nucleotides read TGTGCCACCAGCACCGGACTAGCGGGAGTAGGGTACGAGCAGTACTTC. Translating gives CATSTGLAGVGYEQYF.

This clonotype showed up many times. This chain joins TRBV6-4 and TRBJ2-2; no reliable D call. The CDR3 is 15 amino acids. Trimming left V 3 bases short and J 4 bases short, with 12 bases between. Per the germline V gene, CDR1 is MRHNA and CDR2 is SNTAGT. The CDR3: CASSEEDPPTGELFF. The DNA for the CDR3 is TGTGCCAGCAGTGAAGAGGACCCCCCCACCGGGGAGCTGTTTTTT.

This clonotype was seen ten or more times. The J gene is TRBJ2-3, the V gene TRBV7-9; unclear D gene. The CDR3 length is 16 residues. In germline, CDR1 is SEHNR, CDR2 FQNEAQ (reference sequence). Trimming took 2 bases from V and 0 from J, leaving 12 bases between them. The CDR3 nucleotides read TGTGCCAGCAGCTTACGCCTAGTGACTAGCACAGATACGCAGTATTTT. Its protein product is CASSLRLVTSTDTQYF.

This clonotype has just a few counts. The chain links TRBV15 to TRBJ1-2; no firm D call. Germline V lookup: CDR1 LNHNV, CDR2 YYDKDF (reference sequence). This CDR3 is 14 amino acids long. Trimming left V 1 base short and J 0 bases short, with 6 bases between. CDR3 residues: CATSRGIANYGYTF. DNA for the CDR3: TGTGCCACCAGCAGAGGAATAGCTAACTATGGCTACACCTTC.

This clonotype was seen many times. The chain recombines TRBV20-1 with TRBJ2-1, with a weak D call TRBD1 (5 bases). The CDR3 runs to 16 residues. Germline-derived CDR1 and CDR2 are DFQATT and SNEGSKA (reference sequence). V dropped 6 bases and J dropped 5 bases, with 23 bases sitting between them. The CDR3 coding sequence is TGCAGTGCCGCTCCACAGTTAACAGGAAACGACAATGAGCAGTTCTTC. This encodes CSAAPQLTGNDNEQFF.

This clonotype was observed many times. The CDR3 DNA follows: TGTGCCAGCAGCTTAGACTTTGGTCCCACAGAGACCCAGTACTTC. As protein: CASSLDFGPTETQYF. The rearrangement links TRBV11-1 to TRBJ2-5; D unclear. V was clipped by 1 base and J by 4 bases, with 13 bases between them. Germline V CDR1 and CDR2: SGHAT, FQDESV (reference sequence). The CDR3 contains 15 residues.

This clonotype was recorded at least ten times. This chain uses TRBV30 with TRBJ2-5; 8 bases agree with TRBD1. Trimming cost V 7 bases and J 5 bases; bases outside gene matches: 6. The CDR3 extends over 12 amino acids. Per the germline V gene, CDR1 is GTSNPN and CDR2 is SVGIG (reference sequence). DNA for the CDR3: TGTGCCTTACCCCGGGACAGGGAGACCCAGTACTTC. This gives the protein CALPRDRETQYF.

This clonotype occurred many times. This chain uses TRBV3-1 with TRBJ2-2; tentatively, D is TRBD1 or TRBD2 (5 bases each). The V end was cut by 5 bases, the J end by 4 bases, with 14 bases between. The germline gives CDR1 LGHDT, CDR2 YNNKEL (reference sequence). The CDR3 covers 15 residues. CDR3 protein: CASSKAVGATGELFF. The CDR3 DNA sequence: TGTGCCAGCAGCAAAGCGGTTGGGGCCACCGGGGAGCTGTTTTTT.

The chain links TRBV20-1 to TRBJ1-5, with a tentative D call TRBD1 (5 bases). This CDR3 has 11 amino acids. Germline lookup yields CDR1 DFQATT and CDR2 SNEGSKA (reference sequence). V shed 3 bases and J shed 11 bases, with 11 bases lying between them. The CDR3 coding sequence is TGCAGTGCTAGGGGCTCAGGGTCCCAGCATTTT. It specifies CSARGSGSQHF.